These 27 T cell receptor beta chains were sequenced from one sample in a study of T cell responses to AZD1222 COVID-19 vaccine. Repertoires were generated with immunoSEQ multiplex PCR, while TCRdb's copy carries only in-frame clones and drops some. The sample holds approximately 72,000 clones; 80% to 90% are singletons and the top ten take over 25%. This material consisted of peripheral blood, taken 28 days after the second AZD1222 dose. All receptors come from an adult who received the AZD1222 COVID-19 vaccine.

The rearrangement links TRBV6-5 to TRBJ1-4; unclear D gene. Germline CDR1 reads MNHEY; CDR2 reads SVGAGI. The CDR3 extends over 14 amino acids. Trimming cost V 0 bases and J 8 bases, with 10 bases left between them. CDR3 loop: CASSYSSQREKLFF. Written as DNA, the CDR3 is TGTGCCAGCAGTTACTCATCTCAACGGGAAAAACTGTTTTTT.

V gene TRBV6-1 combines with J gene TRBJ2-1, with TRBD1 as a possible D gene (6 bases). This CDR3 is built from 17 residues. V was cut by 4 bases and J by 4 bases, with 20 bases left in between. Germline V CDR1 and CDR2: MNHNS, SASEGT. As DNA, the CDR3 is TGTGCCAGCAGTGGGGTTGATAGGGGGAGCCCATACAATGAGCAGTTCTTC. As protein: CASSGVDRGSPYNEQFF.

In nucleotides, the CDR3 is TGTGCCAGCAGCCAATCAAAGGGAGGCTCCTACGAGCAGTACTTC. Its protein is CASSQSKGGSYEQYF. This chain uses TRBV3-1 (or the pseudogene TRBV3-2) with TRBJ2-7, with D possibly being TRBD2 (6 bases). The CDR3 covers 15 residues. V shed 2 bases and J shed 0 bases, with 11 bases lying between them. Germline values: CDR1 LGHDT, CDR2 YNNKEL (reference sequence).

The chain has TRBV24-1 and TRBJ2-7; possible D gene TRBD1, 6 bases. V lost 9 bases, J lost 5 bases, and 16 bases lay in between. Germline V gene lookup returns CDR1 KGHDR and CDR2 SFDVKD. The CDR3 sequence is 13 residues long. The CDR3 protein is CATSDRGQHEQYF. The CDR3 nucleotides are TGTGCCACCTCGGACCGGGGACAACACGAGCAGTACTTC.

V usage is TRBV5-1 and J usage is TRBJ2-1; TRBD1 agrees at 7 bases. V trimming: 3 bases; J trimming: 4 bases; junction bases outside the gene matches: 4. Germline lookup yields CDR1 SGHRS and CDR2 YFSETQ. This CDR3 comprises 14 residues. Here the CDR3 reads CASSSGQEYNEQFF. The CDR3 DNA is TGCGCCAGCAGCTCTGGACAGGAGTACAATGAGCAGTTCTTC.

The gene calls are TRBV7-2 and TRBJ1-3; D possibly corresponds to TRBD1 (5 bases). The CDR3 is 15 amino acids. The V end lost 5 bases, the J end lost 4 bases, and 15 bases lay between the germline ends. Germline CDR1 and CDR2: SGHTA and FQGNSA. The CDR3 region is CASSPAVGVGNTIYF. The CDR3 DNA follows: TGTGCCAGCAGCCCCGCCGTAGGGGTGGGAAACACCATATATTTT.

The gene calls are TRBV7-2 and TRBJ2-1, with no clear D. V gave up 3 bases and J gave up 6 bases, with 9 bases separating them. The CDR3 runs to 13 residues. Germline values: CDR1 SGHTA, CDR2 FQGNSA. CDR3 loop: CASSLGLPNEQFF. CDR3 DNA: TGTGCCAGCAGCTTGGGTCTCCCCAATGAGCAGTTCTTC.

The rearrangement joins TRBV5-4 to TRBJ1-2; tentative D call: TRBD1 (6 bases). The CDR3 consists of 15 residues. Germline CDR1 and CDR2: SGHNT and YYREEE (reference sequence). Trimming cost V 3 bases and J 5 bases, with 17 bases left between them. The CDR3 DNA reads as TGTGCCAGCAGCTCGTCATCAGGGGTGTGGTATGGCTACACCTTC. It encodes CASSSSSGVWYGYTF.

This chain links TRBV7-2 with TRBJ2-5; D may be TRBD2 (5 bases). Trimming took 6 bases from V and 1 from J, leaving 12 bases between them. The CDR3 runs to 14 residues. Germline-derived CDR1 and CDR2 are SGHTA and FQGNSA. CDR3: CASSGRRTQETQYF. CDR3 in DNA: TGTGCCAGCAGTGGTAGGAGGACCCAAGAGACCCAGTACTTC.

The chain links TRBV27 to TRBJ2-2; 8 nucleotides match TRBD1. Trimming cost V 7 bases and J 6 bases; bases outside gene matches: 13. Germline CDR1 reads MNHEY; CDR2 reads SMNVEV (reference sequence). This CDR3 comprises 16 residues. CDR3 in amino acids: CASKGTGLVIAGELFF. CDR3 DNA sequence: TGTGCCAGCAAAGGGACAGGTTTAGTGATAGCCGGGGAGCTGTTTTTT.

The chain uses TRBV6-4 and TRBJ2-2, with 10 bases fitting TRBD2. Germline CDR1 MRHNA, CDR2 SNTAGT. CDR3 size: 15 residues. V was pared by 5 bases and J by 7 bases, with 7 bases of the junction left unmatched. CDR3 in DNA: TGTGCCAGCAGTCATCTAGCGGGAGATCACGGGGAGCTGTTTTTT. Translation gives CASSHLAGDHGELFF.

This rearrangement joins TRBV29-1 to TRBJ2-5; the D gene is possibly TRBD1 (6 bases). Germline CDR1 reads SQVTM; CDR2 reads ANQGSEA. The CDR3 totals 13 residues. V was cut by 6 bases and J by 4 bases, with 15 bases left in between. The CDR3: CSVLPQGGETQYF. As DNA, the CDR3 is TGCAGCGTCCTGCCGCAAGGGGGAGAGACCCAGTACTTC.

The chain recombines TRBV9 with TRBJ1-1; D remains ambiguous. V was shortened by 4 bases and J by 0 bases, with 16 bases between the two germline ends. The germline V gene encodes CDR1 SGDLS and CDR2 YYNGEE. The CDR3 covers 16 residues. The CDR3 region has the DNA TGTGCCAGCAGCCCGAACCTCGCCGCGGTGAACACTGAAGCTTTCTTT. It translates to CASSPNLAAVNTEAFF.

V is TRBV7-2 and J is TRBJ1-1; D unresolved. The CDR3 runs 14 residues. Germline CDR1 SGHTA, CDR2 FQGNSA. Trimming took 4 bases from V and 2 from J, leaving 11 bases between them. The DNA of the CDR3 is TGTGCCAGCAGCTCCTTGGCCGCTAACACTGAAGCTTTCTTT. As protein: CASSSLAANTEAFF.

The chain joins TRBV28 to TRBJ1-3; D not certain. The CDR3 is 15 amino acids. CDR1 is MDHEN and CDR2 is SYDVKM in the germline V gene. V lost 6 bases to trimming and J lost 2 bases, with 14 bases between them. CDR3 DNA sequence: TGTGCCAGCAGCCCCATTAGTGGGACTGGAAACACCATATATTTT. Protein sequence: CASSPISGTGNTIYF.

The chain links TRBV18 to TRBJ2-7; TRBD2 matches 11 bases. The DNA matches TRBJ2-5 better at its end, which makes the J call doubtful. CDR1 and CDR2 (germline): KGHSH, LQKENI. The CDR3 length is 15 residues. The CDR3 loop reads CASSPTSGSRETQYF. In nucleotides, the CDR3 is TGTGCCAGCTCACCAACTAGCGGGAGTAGAGAGACCCAGTACTTC.

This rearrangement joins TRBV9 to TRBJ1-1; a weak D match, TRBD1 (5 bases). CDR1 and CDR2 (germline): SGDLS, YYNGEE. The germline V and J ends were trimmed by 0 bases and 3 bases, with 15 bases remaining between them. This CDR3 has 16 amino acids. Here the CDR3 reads CASSVAVWGKDTEAFF. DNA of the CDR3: TGTGCCAGCAGCGTAGCTGTGTGGGGCAAGGACACTGAAGCTTTCTTT.

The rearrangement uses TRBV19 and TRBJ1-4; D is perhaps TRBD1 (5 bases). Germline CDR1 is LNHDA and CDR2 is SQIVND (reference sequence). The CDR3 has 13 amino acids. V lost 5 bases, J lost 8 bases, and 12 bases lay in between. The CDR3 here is CASSGRVPEKLFF. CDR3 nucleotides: TGTGCCAGTAGTGGCAGGGTTCCCGAAAAACTGTTTTTT.

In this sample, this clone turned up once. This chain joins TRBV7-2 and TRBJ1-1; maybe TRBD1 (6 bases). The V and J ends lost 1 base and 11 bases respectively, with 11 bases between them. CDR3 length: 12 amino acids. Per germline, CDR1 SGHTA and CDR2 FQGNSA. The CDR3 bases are TGTGCCAGCAGCTTAGATGGGGGCCAGGCTTTCTTT. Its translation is CASSLDGGQAFF.

CDR3 residues: CASSGGGGYGYTF. CDR3 nucleotide sequence: TGCGCCAGCAGCGGCGGGGGCGGCTATGGCTACACCTTC. The chain carries TRBV4-3 and TRBJ1-2; weak D call: TRBD1 (6 bases). Germline CDR1 reads LGHNA; CDR2 reads YSLEER. V lost 5 bases, J lost 4 bases, and 11 bases lay in between. The CDR3 totals 13 residues.

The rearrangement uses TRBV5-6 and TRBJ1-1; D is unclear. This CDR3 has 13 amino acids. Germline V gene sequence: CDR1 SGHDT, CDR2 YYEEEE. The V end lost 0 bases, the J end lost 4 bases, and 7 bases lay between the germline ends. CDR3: CASSLGAGTEAFF. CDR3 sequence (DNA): TGTGCCAGCAGCTTGGGGGCAGGCACTGAAGCTTTCTTT.

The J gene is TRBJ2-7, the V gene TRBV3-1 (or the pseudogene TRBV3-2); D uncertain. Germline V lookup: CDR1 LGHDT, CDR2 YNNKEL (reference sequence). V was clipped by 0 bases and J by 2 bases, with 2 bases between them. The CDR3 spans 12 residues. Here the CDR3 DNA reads TGTGCCAGCAGCCAAGAACCCTACGAGCAGTACTTC. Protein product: CASSQEPYEQYF.

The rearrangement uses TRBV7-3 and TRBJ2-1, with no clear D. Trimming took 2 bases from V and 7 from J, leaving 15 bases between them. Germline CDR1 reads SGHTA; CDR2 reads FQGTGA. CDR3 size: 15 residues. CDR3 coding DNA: TGTGCCAGCAGCTTATATGAAACCTCGGCTAATGAGCAGTTCTTC. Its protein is CASSLYETSANEQFF.

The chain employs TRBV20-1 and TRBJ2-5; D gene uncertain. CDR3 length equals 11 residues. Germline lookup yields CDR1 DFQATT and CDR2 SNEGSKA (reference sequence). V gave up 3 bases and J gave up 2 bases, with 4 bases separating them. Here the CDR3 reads CSASSQETQYF. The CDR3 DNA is TGCAGTGCTAGCAGTCAAGAGACCCAGTACTTC.

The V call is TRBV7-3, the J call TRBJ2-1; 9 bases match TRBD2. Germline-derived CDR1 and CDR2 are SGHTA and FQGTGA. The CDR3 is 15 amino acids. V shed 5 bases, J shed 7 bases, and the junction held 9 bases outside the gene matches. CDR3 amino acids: CASSLQTSGPNEQFF. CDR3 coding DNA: TGTGCCAGCAGCCTACAGACTAGCGGCCCGAATGAGCAGTTCTTC.

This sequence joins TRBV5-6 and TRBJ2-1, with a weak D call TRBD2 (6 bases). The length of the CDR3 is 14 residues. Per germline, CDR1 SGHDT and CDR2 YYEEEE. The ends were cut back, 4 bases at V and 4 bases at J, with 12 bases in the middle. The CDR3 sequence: CASSGSLAYNEQFF. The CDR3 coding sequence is TGTGCCAGCAGCGGATCACTAGCTTACAATGAGCAGTTCTTC.

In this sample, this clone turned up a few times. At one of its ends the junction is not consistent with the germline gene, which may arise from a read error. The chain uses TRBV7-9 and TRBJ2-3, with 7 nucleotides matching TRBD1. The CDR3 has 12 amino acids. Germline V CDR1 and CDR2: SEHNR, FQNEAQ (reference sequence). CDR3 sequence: CASSPRQGRPLF. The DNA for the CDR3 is TGTGCCAGCAGCCCTCGACAGGGTCGGCCGCTCTTT.